The entry that follows covers one TCR beta chain sequence. Antigen: not known. V was pared by 4 bases and J by 1 base, with 3 bases of the junction left unmatched. The CDR3 is 15 residues long. Germline V gene data show CDR1 as ENHRY and CDR2 as SYGVKD. The data were obtained in a study of T cell responses to AZD1222 COVID-19 vaccine. Notes on the study in general: At baseline, seropositivity was found in only a handful of AZD1222 recipients. Epitopes outside B.1.351 and B.1.1.7 mutated regions reportedly drew nearly half of spike TCRs. No day 14 peak samples; only post-peak repertoires were characterized. At 160-218 and 743-854, vaccine-associated CD4 TCRs were dominant, and they spanned spike.

Libraries were prepared by immunoSEQ multiplex PCR; TCRdb keeps only in-frame clonotypes and omits some of them. This sample has about 140,000 clones; roughly 90% occur once, and the top ten carry approximately 2.8%. The receptor was isolated from an adult in good health. V is TRBV10-3 and J is TRBJ1-1; TRBD1 aligns across 10 bases. The sample in question was peripheral blood, obtained on day 0 of AZD1222 vaccination. The DNA for the CDR3 is TGTGCCATCAGTGGACAGGGGGCGCAGAACACTGAAGCTTTCTTT. It specifies CAISGQGAQNTEAFF.